This TCR beta chain was captured in a study of cytomegalovirus exposure and HLA in healthy donors. PCR used 60 Vbeta primers and 13 Jbeta primers. TCRdb's table, derived via immunoSEQ multiplex PCR, lists solely in-frame clones and lacks some. This sample's table reports around 150,000 clones. When sampled, the donors appeared nominally healthy, though they likely had unrecorded immune exposures. In germline, CDR1 is SGHTA, CDR2 FQGNSA. J gave up 2 bases and V 5 bases, and 9 bases lay outside the gene matches. The CDR3 spans 16 residues. The J gene is TRBJ2-1, the V gene TRBV7-2; 7 bases match TRBD1. This clonotype was obtained from a woman aged 55-70 years in good health and CMV-seronegative. The sequenced sample consisted of PBMCs. In DNA form, the CDR3 reads TGTGCCAGCAGCCCCCGTGGCCAGGGGGCCTACAATGAGCAGTTCTTC. This gives the protein CASSPRGQGAYNEQFF.